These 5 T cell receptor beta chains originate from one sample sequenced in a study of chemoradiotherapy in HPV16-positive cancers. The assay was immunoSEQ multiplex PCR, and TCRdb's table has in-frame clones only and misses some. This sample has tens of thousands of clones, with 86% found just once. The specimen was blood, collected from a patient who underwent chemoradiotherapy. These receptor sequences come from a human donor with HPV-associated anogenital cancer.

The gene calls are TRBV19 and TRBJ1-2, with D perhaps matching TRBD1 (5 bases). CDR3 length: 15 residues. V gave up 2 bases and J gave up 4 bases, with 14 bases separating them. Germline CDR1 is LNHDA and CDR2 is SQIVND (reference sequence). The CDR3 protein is CASSISIGGGYGYTF. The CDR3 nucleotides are TGTGCCAGTAGTATATCCATCGGGGGGGGCTATGGCTACACCTTC.

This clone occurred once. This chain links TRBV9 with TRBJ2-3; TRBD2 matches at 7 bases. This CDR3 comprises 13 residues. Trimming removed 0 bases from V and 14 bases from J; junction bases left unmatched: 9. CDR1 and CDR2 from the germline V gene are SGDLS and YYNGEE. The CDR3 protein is CASSVDIGLETYF. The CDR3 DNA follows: TGTGCCAGCAGCGTAGACATAGGACTAGAGACGTATTTT. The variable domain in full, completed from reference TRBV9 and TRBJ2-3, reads DSGVTQTPKHLITATGQRVTLRCSPRSGDLSVYWYQQSLDQGLQFLIQYYNGEERAKGNILERFSAQQFPDLHSELNLSSLELGDSALYFCASSVDIGLETYFGPGTRLTVL.

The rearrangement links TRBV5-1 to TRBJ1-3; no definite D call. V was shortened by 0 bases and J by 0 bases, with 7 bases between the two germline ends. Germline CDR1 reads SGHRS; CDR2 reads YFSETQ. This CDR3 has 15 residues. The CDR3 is CASSLGGVSGNTIYF. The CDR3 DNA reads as TGCGCCAGCAGCTTGGGCGGAGTCTCTGGAAACACCATATATTTT.

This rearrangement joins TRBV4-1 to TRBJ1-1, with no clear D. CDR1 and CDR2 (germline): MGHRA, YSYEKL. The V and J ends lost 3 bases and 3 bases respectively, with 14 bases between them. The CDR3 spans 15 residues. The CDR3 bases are TGCGCCAGCAGCCATCACACGGAGCTATACACTGAAGCTTTCTTT. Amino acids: CASSHHTELYTEAFF.

The CDR3 loop reads CSVPVGYNEQFF. The DNA of the CDR3 is TGCAGCGTCCCCGTGGGGTACAATGAGCAGTTCTTC. The rearrangement joins TRBV29-1 to TRBJ2-1, with unresolved D. The CDR3 loop spans 12 amino acids. V lost 6 bases, J lost 4 bases, and 10 bases lay in between. Germline CDR1 reads SQVTM; CDR2 reads ANQGSEA.